The 31 T cell receptor beta chains reported below all come from one sample, sequenced in a study of CD8+CD57+ T cells in acquired aplastic anemia. Profiling that covered TCR beta VDJ and CDR3 relied on genomic DNA as its template. From the reads, TCRdb called clonotypes with MiXCR, one entry per CDR3 protein. Of 400,000 to 600,000 distinct CDR3 sequences in the sample, approximately 33% were seen once. All patients picked for sequencing had shown, by flow cytometry, an expansion of CD8+CD57+ cells. The specimen was sorted CD4+, CD8+, or CD8+CD57+ T cells (not recorded which) from PBMCs. Every receptor here comes from a human donor with aplastic anemia.

This clonotype has more than one count but fewer than ten. The chain combines TRBV30 with TRBJ1-2; the match to TRBD1 covers 12 bases. Germline CDR1 is GTSNPN and CDR2 is SVGIG (reference sequence). V was clipped by 0 bases and J by 7 bases; unmatched bases: 9. The CDR3 spans 16 residues. The CDR3 protein is CAWSVTRGQGAGGYTF. The CDR3 DNA sequence: TGTGCCTGGAGTGTAACACGGGGACAGGGGGCTGGTGGCTACACCTTC.

On this clonotype: Relative to the germline gene, one junction end is altered; a read error may explain this. The chain couples TRBV19 to TRBJ1-2; TRBD1 might be the D (5 bases). The CDR3 runs 14 residues. Germline V lookup: CDR1 LNHDA, CDR2 SQIVND (reference sequence). The CDR3 is CASTQRGANCGYTF. In nucleotides, the CDR3 is TGTGCCAGTACTCAACGCGGGGCCAACTGTGGCTACACCTTC.

The V and J genes are TRBV2 and TRBJ2-7; the match to TRBD2 covers 10 bases. CDR3 size: 15 residues. Trimming removed 6 bases from V and 4 bases from J; junction bases left unmatched: 9. Germline loops: CDR1 SNHLY, CDR2 FYNNEI. The CDR3 DNA is TGTGCCAGCAGCTTGAGCGGGAGGGCTGTGTACGAGCAGTACTTC. The encoded protein is CASSLSGRAVYEQYF.

There are many counts of this clonotype. This sequence joins TRBV15 and TRBJ2-3; 11 bases align to TRBD2. V trimming: 1 base; J trimming: 4 bases; junction bases outside the gene matches: 4. This CDR3 region has 16 residues. The germline V gene has CDR1 LNHNV and CDR2 YYDKDF (reference sequence). The CDR3 nucleotides read TGTGCCACCAGCAGAGTTAGCGGGGGGGCGCCAGATACGCAGTATTTT. It is translated as CATSRVSGGAPDTQYF.

This clonotype appeared many times. This rearrangement joins TRBV7-2 to TRBJ2-3; possibly TRBD2 for D (5 bases). CDR3 length: 14 residues. Germline V lookup: CDR1 SGHTA, CDR2 FQGNSA. Trimming shortened V by 0 bases and J by 4 bases, and 8 bases separated the two germline ends. The CDR3 bases are TGTGCCAGCAGCTTAGCAGGGAGCGCAGATACGCAGTATTTT. Protein: CASSLAGSADTQYF.

This clonotype was counted at least ten times. The chain recombines TRBV25-1 with TRBJ1-1; D ambiguous. Per the germline V gene, CDR1 is MGHDK and CDR2 is SYGVNS. CDR3 length: 12 residues. V shed 4 bases and J shed 5 bases, with 8 bases lying between them. CDR3 amino acids: CASSGFKTEAFF. The CDR3 DNA is TGTGCCAGCAGTGGGTTCAAGACTGAAGCTTTCTTT.

The chain employs TRBV11-3 and TRBJ1-1, with D perhaps TRBD1 (5 bases). V lost 5 bases and J lost 4, with 11 bases in between. Germline V gene lookup returns CDR1 SGHNT and CDR2 YENEEA. This CDR3 is built from 13 residues. CDR3 region: CASSLKGSTEAFF. In nucleotides, the CDR3 is TGTGCCAGCAGCCTAAAGGGGAGCACTGAAGCTTTCTTT. Supplemented by reference TRBV11-3 and TRBJ1-1, the full variable domain reads EAGVVQSPRYKIIEKKQPVAFWCNPISGHNTLYWYLQNLGQGPELLIRYENEEAVDDSQLPKDRFSAERLKGVDSTLKIQPAELGDSAVYLCASSLKGSTEAFFGQGTRLTVV.

This clonotype has only a few counts. The chain combines TRBV11-2 with TRBJ2-1; D assignment may be TRBD1 or TRBD2 (5 bases each). The CDR3 runs 18 residues. Trimming cost V 1 base and J 2 bases, with 18 bases left between them. CDR1 is SGHAT, CDR2 FQNNGV, per germline. CDR3 bases: TGTGCCAGCAGCTTAGGCCGAACCGGGACGCCCCCCTACAATGAGCAGTTCTTC. Translating it yields CASSLGRTGTPPYNEQFF.

V usage is TRBV5-1 and J usage is TRBJ2-7; the match to TRBD1 covers 7 bases. The CDR3 length is 15 residues. V lost 2 bases and J lost 2; bases outside the gene matches: 7. The germline CDR1 and CDR2 sequences are SGHRS and YFSETQ. CDR3 DNA sequence: TGCGCCAGCAGCTTTACAGGGGATCGGACCTACGAGCAGTACTTC. This sequence encodes CASSFTGDRTYEQYF.

This clonotype was observed a handful of times. V gene TRBV5-6 combines with J gene TRBJ1-2, with TRBD1 matching 11 bases. Germline values: CDR1 SGHDT, CDR2 YYEEEE. The V and J ends lost 2 bases and 13 bases, in that order; junction bases with no gene match: 7. This CDR3 has 13 residues. The CDR3 sequence is CASSLELGTGGTF. CDR3 bases: TGTGCCAGCAGCTTAGAATTGGGGACAGGGGGCACCTTC.

The sample holds many counts of this clonotype. This rearrangement joins TRBV7-6 to TRBJ1-3; tentatively, D is TRBD1 (5 bases). The CDR3 has 15 amino acids. Trimming cost V 0 bases and J 0 bases, with 6 bases left between them. Germline CDR1 SGHVS, CDR2 FNYEAQ. Here the CDR3 reads CASSLAGGSGNTIYF. The CDR3 DNA reads TGTGCCAGCAGCTTAGCGGGGGGCTCTGGAAACACCATATATTTT.

This clonotype was observed a handful of times. The genes are TRBV6-5 and TRBJ2-7; TRBD1 might be the D (5 bases). The CDR3 covers 14 residues. The germline CDR1 and CDR2 sequences are MNHEY and SVGAGI. V gave up 2 bases and J gave up 2 bases, with 10 bases separating them. CDR3: CASSYEAGTYEQYF. CDR3 sequence (DNA): TGTGCCAGCAGTTACGAAGCAGGGACCTACGAGCAGTACTTC.

Many counts were recorded for this clonotype. This chain uses TRBV5-1 with TRBJ1-6, with D maybe TRBD1 (6 bases). The germline V gene encodes CDR1 SGHRS and CDR2 YFSETQ. CDR3 length: 14 amino acids. V lost 3 bases to trimming and J lost 5 bases, with 9 bases between them. The CDR3, as DNA: TGCGCCAGCAGCTCGGACAGCGATAATTCACCCCTCCACTTT. Its protein product is CASSSDSDNSPLHF.

The CDR3 DNA is TGTGCCAGCAGCGAACCGGGACTAGCGGGAGGGAAGACCGGGGAGCTGTTTTTT. It yields the protein CASSEPGLAGGKTGELFF. The chain couples TRBV2 to TRBJ2-2, with 16 bases that match TRBD2. Germline CDR1 reads SNHLY; CDR2 reads FYNNEI. The CDR3 covers 18 residues. V dropped 6 bases and J dropped 5; count of bases not matched to a gene: 9.

The chain links TRBV7-2 to TRBJ2-7, with unresolved D. The CDR3 runs 11 residues. In germline, CDR1 is SGHTA, CDR2 FQGNSA. Trimming removed 8 bases from V and 4 bases from J, with 9 bases in between. Here the CDR3 DNA reads TGTGCCAGCGCCCCTAATTACGAGCAGTACTTC. Protein sequence: CASAPNYEQYF.

The rearrangement joins TRBV10-1 to TRBJ1-2; the match to TRBD1 covers 7 bases. CDR3 length: 12 residues. Looked up from germline, CDR1 is WNHNN and CDR2 is SYGVQD (reference sequence). Trimming removed 8 bases from V and 7 bases from J; junction bases left unmatched: 7. The CDR3 protein is CASAQGEGGYTF. The CDR3 DNA reads as TGCGCCAGCGCGCAGGGGGAGGGTGGCTACACCTTC.

The chain combines TRBV6-1 with TRBJ2-7, with D tentatively TRBD1 or TRBD2 (5 bases each). V was cut by 6 bases and J by 7 bases, with 19 bases left in between. The germline CDR1 and CDR2 sequences are MNHNS and SASEGT. The CDR3 has 14 amino acids. CDR3 in DNA: TGTGCCAGCAGCCTAGTGGGACCCTCTGGGGAGCAGTACTTC. It yields the protein CASSLVGPSGEQYF.

The V call is TRBV20-1, the J call TRBJ2-3; 10 bases align to TRBD2. Germline V gene sequence: CDR1 DFQATT, CDR2 SNEGSKA (reference sequence). The CDR3 extends over 14 amino acids. Losses at the gene ends were 3 bases for V and 7 bases for J; bases not matched to a gene: 7. The CDR3, as DNA: TGCAGTGCTAGTGGGCTAGCGGGAGTGAATACGCAGTATTTT. Translated, it gives CSASGLAGVNTQYF.

This clonotype was recorded a few times. The chain combines TRBV6-2 or TRBV6-3 with TRBJ1-1, with D perhaps TRBD1 (5 bases). V was shortened by 2 bases and J by 7 bases, with 8 bases between the two germline ends. CDR1 is MNHEY, CDR2 SVGEGT, per germline. The CDR3 has 12 residues. CDR3 in amino acids: CASSYMQGEAFF. The CDR3, as DNA: TGTGCCAGCAGTTACATGCAGGGTGAAGCTTTCTTT.

The V and J genes are TRBV9 and TRBJ1-5, with D uncertain. With 2 bases removed from V and 9 bases from J, the gap between germline ends came to 0 bases. Germline-derived CDR1 and CDR2 are SGDLS and YYNGEE. The CDR3 is 9 amino acids. This CDR3 reads CASSVPQHF. The CDR3 nucleotides are TGTGCCAGCAGCGTGCCCCAGCATTTT.

The sample holds many counts of this clonotype. The rearrangement uses TRBV7-2 and TRBJ1-2; perhaps TRBD1 as D (6 bases). The CDR3 contains 15 residues. V lost 0 bases to trimming and J lost 2 bases, with 10 bases between them. Germline CDR1 reads SGHTA; CDR2 reads FQGNSA. CDR3 in amino acids: CASSLARGGNYGYTF. The CDR3 DNA sequence: TGTGCCAGCAGCTTAGCGCGGGGGGGCAACTATGGCTACACCTTC.

The J gene is TRBJ2-1, the V gene TRBV9; D might be TRBD1 (6 bases). The length of the CDR3 is 15 residues. V shed 6 bases and J shed 5 bases, with 18 bases lying between them. Germline V gene lookup returns CDR1 SGDLS and CDR2 YYNGEE. The CDR3 sequence: CASTITGQSHNEQFF. CDR3 bases: TGTGCCAGCACCATCACAGGACAGTCCCACAATGAGCAGTTCTTC.

This chain joins TRBV12-5 and TRBJ2-2; possibly TRBD1 or TRBD2 for D (5 bases each). Trimming cost V 8 bases and J 2 bases, with 15 bases left between them. This CDR3 is 15 amino acids long. Germline V gene data show CDR1 as LGHNT and CDR2 as FRNRAP. The CDR3 reads CASLLDGTNTGELFF. The CDR3 bases are TGTGCTAGTCTTCTCGACGGGACCAACACCGGGGAGCTGTTTTTT.

Concerning this clonotype: It may be a read error: a sequence one base away is much more abundant. The V gene is TRBV7-2, the J gene TRBJ2-7, with D hard to call. Germline lookup yields CDR1 SGHTA and CDR2 FQGNSA. The CDR3 contains 14 residues. Trimming took 5 bases from V and 6 from J, leaving 17 bases between them. CDR3 coding DNA: TGTGCCAGCAGCCCCGGACCCTTGAGAGGCGAGCAGTACTTC. Translation: CASSPGPLRGEQYF.

This sequence joins TRBV6-1 and TRBJ1-5; D call uncertain. CDR3 length: 15 amino acids. Per the germline V gene, CDR1 is MNHNS and CDR2 is SASEGT. V lost 6 bases and J 0 bases, leaving 12 bases between the germline ends. The CDR3 DNA sequence: TGTGCCAGCAGAGCCGAACGGTATAGCAATCAGCCCCAGCATTTT. Translation: CASRAERYSNQPQHF.

This rearrangement joins TRBV12-3 or TRBV12-4 to TRBJ1-5; D is perhaps TRBD1 (6 bases). The CDR3 totals 16 residues. Trimming pared 5 bases from V and 5 bases from J, leaving 19 bases between. The CDR3 is CASSPKWDISYQPQHF. The CDR3 DNA sequence: TGTGCCAGCAGTCCAAAATGGGACATCAGTTATCAGCCCCAGCATTTT.

The chain links TRBV4-1 to TRBJ2-2, with a tentative D call TRBD2 (5 bases). The CDR3 covers 19 residues. Trimming removed 0 bases from V and 2 bases from J, with 19 bases in between. Germline CDR1 reads MGHRA; CDR2 reads YSYEKL. The CDR3 protein is CASSQDLRATSSNTGELFF. DNA of the CDR3: TGCGCCAGCAGCCAAGATCTGCGGGCCACCTCCTCTAACACCGGGGAGCTGTTTTTT.

This clonotype has a handful of counts. V usage is TRBV7-2 and J usage is TRBJ1-5; D not resolved. The V end lost 10 bases, the J end lost 6 bases, and 16 bases lay between the germline ends. The CDR3 covers 13 residues. Germline CDR1 SGHTA, CDR2 FQGNSA. CDR3 nucleotides: TGTGCCAACTCCCGGGGATTTCCTCAGCCCCAGCATTTT. Its protein product is CANSRGFPQPQHF.

The V call is TRBV20-1, the J call TRBJ2-3, with TRBD2 matching 11 bases. V dropped 3 bases and J dropped 2; count of bases not matched to a gene: 1. This CDR3 is built from 14 residues. Germline V gives CDR1 DFQATT, CDR2 SNEGSKA (reference sequence). CDR3 sequence: CSARTSGNTDTQYF. The DNA for the CDR3 is TGCAGTGCTAGGACTAGCGGGAACACAGATACGCAGTATTTT.

To note about this clonotype: Possible read error: a much larger clone is one base away. The conserved final phenylalanine or tryptophan is absent from the CDR3, which likely points to a read error. V gene TRBV6-5 combines with J gene TRBJ1-6, with TRBD1 as a possible D gene (5 bases). CDR1 and CDR2 from the germline V gene are MNHEY and SVGAGI. The CDR3 consists of 14 residues. V lost 4 bases and J 5 bases, leaving 9 bases between the germline ends. Here the CDR3 DNA reads TGTGCCAGCAGTTCTGACAGCAATAATTCACCCCTCCACCTT. Translated, it gives CASSSDSNNSPLHL.

This clonotype was detected ten times or more. The CDR3 spells CASWGASMDGYTF. The DNA for the CDR3 is TGTGCCAGTTGGGGGGCTTCGATGGATGGCTACACCTTC. This chain uses TRBV19 with TRBJ1-2; D is perhaps TRBD1 (6 bases). CDR1 LNHDA and CDR2 SQIVND come from the germline V gene (reference sequence). The CDR3 extends over 13 amino acids. V lost 8 bases to trimming and J lost 6 bases, with 16 bases between them. The full variable domain, with the rest looked up from reference TRBV19 and TRBJ1-2, is DGGITQSPKYLFRKEGQNVTLSCEQNLNHDAMYWYRQDPGQGLRLIYYSQIVNDFQKGDIAEGYSVSREKKESFPLTVTSAQKNPTAFYLCASWGASMDGYTFGSGTRLTVV.